This T cell receptor beta chain was identified in a study of T cell responses to AZD1222 COVID-19 vaccine. Study-wide results and limits: Only after the peak T cell response were repertoires sampled. Donors skewed white British and female; clonal diversity was possibly underestimated. Unmutated variant regions reportedly attract nearly half of all spike-specific TCRs.

Sequencing was performed with immunoSEQ multiplex PCR; in TCRdb, only in-frame clones are kept and a portion is missing. The profile covers over 85,000 clones, with 85% to 95% appearing a single time and over 6% taken by the ten largest. V was shortened by 2 bases and J by 4 bases, with 12 bases between the two germline ends. In germline, CDR1 is SGDLS, CDR2 YYNGEE. The CDR3 totals 14 residues. Notes on this clone: No antigen is known for it.

This clonotype was obtained from an adult in good health. Sample: peripheral blood, taken on day 0 of AZD1222 vaccination. V is TRBV9 and J is TRBJ1-1; maybe TRBD1 (6 bases). The CDR3 protein is CASSVRGAGTEAFF. The CDR3 DNA reads as TGTGCCAGCAGCGTCCGGGGGGCGGGCACTGAAGCTTTCTTT.